This is a list of T cell receptor beta chains from one sample in a study of regulatory T cells in long-lasting Graves disease. Using its own MiXCR run on the multiplex PCR reads, TCRdb lists one record per CDR3 protein. Of around 480,000 distinct CDR3 sequences detected, about 16% appear once; the ten largest clones hold more than 10%. These data also featured in a second study, about T cells in Graves' hyperthyroidism and ophthalmopathy.

The source was peripheral blood mononuclear cells (PBMCs), collected at new diagnosis, from a patient treated with antithyroid drugs. These receptors were taken from a man aged 35 to 55 with Graves disease. CDR3s include the opening cysteine and the closing phenylalanine or tryptophan. D genes are given only for firm matches. Expanded clones get a size class; other rows say once, few or many, or leave the size out.

v_call	d_call	j_call	clone_size	cdr3_aa	cdr3_nt
TRBV5-4	NA	TRBJ2-7	NA	CASSPGGFSYEQYF	TGTGCCAGCAGCCCAGGAGGATTCTCCTACGAGCAGTACTTC
TRBV20-1	NA	TRBJ1-5	few	CSARQVTANQPQHF	TGCAGTGCTCGACAGGTGACGGCGAATCAGCCCCAGCATTTT
TRBV27	NA	TRBJ2-7	many	CASSFSAGARSYEQYF	TGTGCCAGCAGTTTCTCCGCAGGGGCGAGATCCTACGAGCAGTACTTC
TRBV2	TRBD2	TRBJ2-5	NA	CASRPGTSGSETQYF	TGTGCCAGCAGACCCGGGACTAGCGGGAGCGAGACCCAGTACTTC
TRBV24-1	NA	TRBJ2-5	many	CATSQGRQETQYF	TGTGCCACCAGCCAGGGACGCCAAGAGACCCAGTACTTC
TRBV20-1	NA	TRBJ1-6	many	CSALGGGGENSPLHF	TGCAGTGCCCTTGGCGGGGGGGGCGAGAATTCACCCCTCCACTTT
TRBV3-1	NA	TRBJ1-2	many	CASTRGRENGYTF	TGTGCCAGCACCCGCGGTCGAGAGAATGGCTACACCTTC
TRBV5-1	TRBD1	TRBJ1-1	many	CASSLGDRDGGEAFF	TGCGCCAGCAGCTTGGGGGACAGGGACGGGGGTGAAGCTTTCTTT
TRBV10-3	TRBD2	TRBJ2-3	many	CAISGTSGMDTQYF	TGTGCCATCAGTGGGACTAGCGGGATGGATACGCAGTATTTT
TRBV5-5	TRBD2	TRBJ2-7	many	CASSYVSGYPGLKKYEQYF	TGTGCCAGCAGTTACGTCTCCGGCTACCCGGGACTAAAAAAATACGAGCAGTACTTC
TRBV19	TRBD1	TRBJ2-7	few	CASSRPRDRAPEQYF	TGTGCCAGTTCCCGACCCAGAGACAGGGCACCCGAGCAGTACTTC
TRBV12-3/TRBV12-4	NA	TRBJ2-2	NA	CASNQRGGATGELFF	TGTGCCAGCAATCAACGTGGAGGGGCCACCGGGGAGCTGTTTTTT
TRBV14	NA	TRBJ2-1	NA	CASSQGTGLQRHEQFF	TGTGCCAGCAGCCAAGGGACGGGTCTCCAAAGACATGAGCAGTTCTTC
TRBV2	TRBD1	TRBJ2-3	many	CASTQGQGTDTQYF	TGTGCCAGCACTCAAGGACAGGGCACAGATACGCAGTATTTT
TRBV20-1	TRBD2	TRBJ2-3	many	CSASREGGRRVADTQYF	TGCAGTGCCTCGAGGGAGGGAGGGAGAAGGGTTGCAGATACGCAGTATTTT